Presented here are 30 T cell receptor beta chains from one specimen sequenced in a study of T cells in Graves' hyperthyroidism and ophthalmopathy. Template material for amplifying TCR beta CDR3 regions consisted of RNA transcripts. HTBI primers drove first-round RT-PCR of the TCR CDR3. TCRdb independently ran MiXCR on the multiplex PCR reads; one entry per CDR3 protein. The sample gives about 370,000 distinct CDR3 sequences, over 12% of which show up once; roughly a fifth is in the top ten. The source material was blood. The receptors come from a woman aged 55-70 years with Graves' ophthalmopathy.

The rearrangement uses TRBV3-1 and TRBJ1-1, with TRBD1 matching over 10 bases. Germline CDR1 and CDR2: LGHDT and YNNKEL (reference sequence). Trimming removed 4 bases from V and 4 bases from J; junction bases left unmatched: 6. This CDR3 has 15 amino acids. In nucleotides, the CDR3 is TGTGCCAGCAGCCCCTTTCGGACAGGGGGCACTGAAGCTTTCTTT. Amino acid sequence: CASSPFRTGGTEAFF. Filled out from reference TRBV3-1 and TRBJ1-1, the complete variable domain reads DTAVSQTPKYLVTQMGNDKSIKCEQNLGHDTMYWYKQDSKKFLKIMFSYNNKELIINETVPNRFSPKSPDKAHLNLHINSLELGDSAVYFCASSPFRTGGTEAFFGQGTRLTVV.

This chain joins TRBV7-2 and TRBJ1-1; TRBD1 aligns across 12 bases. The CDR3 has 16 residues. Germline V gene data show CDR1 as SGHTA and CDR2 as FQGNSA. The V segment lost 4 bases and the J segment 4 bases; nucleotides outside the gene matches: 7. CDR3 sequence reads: CASSSLGQGASTEAFF. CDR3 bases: TGTGCCAGCAGCTCACTGGGACAGGGGGCGAGCACTGAAGCTTTCTTT.

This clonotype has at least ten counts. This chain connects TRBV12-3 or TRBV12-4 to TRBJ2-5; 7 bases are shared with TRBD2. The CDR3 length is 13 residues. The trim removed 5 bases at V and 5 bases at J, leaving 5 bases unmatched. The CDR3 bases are TGTGCCAGCAGTCCTAGCGGTCGGGAGACCCAGTACTTC. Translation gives CASSPSGRETQYF.

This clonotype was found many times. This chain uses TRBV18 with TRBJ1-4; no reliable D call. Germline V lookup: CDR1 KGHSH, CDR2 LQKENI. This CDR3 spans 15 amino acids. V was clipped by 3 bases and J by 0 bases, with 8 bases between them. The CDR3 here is CASSPQRATNEKLFF. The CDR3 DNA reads TGTGCCAGCTCACCTCAGAGAGCAACTAATGAAAAACTGTTTTTT. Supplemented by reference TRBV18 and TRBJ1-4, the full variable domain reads NAGVMQNPRHLVRRRGQEARLRCSPMKGHSHVYWYRQLPEEGLKFMVYLQKENIIDESGMPKERFSAEFPKEGPSILRIQQVVRGDSAAYFCASSPQRATNEKLFFGSGTQLSVL.

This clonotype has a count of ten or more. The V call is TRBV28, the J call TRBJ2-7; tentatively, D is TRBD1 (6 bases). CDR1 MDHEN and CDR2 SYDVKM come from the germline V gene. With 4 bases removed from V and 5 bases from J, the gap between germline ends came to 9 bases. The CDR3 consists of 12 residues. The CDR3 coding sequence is TGTGCCAGCAGTTCAGGGGTTCACGAGCAGTACTTC. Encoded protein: CASSSGVHEQYF. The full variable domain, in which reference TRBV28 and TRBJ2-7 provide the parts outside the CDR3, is DVKVTQSSRYLVKRTGEKVFLECVQDMDHENMFWYRQDPGLGLRLIYFSYDVKMKEKGDIPEGYSVSREKKERFSLILESASTNQTSMYLCASSSGVHEQYFGPGTRLTVT.

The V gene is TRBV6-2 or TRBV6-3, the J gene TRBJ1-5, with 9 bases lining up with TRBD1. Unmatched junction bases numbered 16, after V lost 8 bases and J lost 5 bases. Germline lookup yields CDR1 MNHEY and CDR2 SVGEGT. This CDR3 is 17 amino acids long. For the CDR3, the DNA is TGTGCCAGCGACAGACCCCCGGGACAGGGTGTCGATCAGCCCCAGCATTTT. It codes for CASDRPPGQGVDQPQHF.

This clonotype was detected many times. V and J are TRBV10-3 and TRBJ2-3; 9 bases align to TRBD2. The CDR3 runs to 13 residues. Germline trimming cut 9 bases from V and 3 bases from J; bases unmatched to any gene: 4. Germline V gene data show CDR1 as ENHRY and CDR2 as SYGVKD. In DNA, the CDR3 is TGTGCCATTAGCGGGAGAGGGACAGATACGCAGTATTTT. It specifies CAISGRGTDTQYF.

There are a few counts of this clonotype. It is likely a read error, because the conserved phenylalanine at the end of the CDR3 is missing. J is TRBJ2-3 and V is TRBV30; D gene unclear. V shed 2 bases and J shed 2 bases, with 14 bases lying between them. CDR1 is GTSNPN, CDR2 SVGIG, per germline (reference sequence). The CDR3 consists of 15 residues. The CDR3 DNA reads TGTGCCTGGAGTCCATCTGGCAGATCCACAGATACGCAGTATCTT. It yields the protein CAWSPSGRSTDTQYL.

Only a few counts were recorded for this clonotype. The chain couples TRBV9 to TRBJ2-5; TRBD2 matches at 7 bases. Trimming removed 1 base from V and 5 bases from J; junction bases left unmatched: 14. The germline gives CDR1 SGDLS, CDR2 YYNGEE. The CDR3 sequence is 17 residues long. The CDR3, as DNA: TGTGCCAGCAGCGTAAACCTAGGAATAACTAGCGATGAGACCCAGTACTTC. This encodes CASSVNLGITSDETQYF.

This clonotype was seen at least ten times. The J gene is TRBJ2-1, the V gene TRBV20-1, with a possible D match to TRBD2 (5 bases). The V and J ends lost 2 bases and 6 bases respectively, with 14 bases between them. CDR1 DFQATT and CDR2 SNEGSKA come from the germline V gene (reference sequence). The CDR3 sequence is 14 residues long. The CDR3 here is CSARFDTSRNEQFF. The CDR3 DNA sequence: TGCAGTGCTAGATTTGACACTAGTCGCAATGAGCAGTTCTTC.

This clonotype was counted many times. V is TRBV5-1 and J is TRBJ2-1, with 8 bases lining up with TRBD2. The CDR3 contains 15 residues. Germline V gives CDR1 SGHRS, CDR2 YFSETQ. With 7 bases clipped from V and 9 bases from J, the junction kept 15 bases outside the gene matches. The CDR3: CASSEVAGSESEQFF. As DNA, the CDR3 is TGCGCCAGCTCAGAGGTAGCGGGGTCGGAAAGTGAGCAGTTCTTC.

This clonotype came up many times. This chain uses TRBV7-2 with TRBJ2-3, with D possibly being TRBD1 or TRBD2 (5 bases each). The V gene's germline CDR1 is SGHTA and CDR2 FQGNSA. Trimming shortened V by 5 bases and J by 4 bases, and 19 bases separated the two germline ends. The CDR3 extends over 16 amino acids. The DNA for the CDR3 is TGTGCCAGCAGCCCCCTAGGGACGGGCCAGGCAGATACGCAGTATTTT. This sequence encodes CASSPLGTGQADTQYF.

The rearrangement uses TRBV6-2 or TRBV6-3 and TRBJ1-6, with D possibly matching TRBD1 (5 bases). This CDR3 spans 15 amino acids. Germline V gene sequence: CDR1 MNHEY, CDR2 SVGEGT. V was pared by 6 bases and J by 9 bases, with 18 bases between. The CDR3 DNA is TGTGCCAGCAGCCCCGGGCAGGGTACCTTTTCACCCCTCCACTTT. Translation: CASSPGQGTFSPLHF.

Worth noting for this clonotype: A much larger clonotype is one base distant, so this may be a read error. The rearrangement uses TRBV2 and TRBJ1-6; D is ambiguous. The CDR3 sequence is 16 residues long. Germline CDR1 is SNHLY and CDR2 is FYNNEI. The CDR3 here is CASTPRSGPGDSPLNF. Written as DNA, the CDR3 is TGTGCCAGCACCCCCCGGTCCGGCCCCGGGGATTCACCCCTCAACTTT.

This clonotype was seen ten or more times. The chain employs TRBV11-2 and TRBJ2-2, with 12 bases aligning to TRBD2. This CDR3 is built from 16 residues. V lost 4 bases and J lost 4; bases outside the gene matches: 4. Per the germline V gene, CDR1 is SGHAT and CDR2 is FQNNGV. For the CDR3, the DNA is TGTGCCAGCAGCTCGACTAGCGGGAGTCTCACCGGGGAGCTGTTTTTT. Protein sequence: CASSSTSGSLTGELFF.

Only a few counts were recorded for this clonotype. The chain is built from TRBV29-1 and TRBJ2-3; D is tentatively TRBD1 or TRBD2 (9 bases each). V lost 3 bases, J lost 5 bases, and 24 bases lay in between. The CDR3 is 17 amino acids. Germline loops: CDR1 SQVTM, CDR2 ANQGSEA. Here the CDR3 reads CSVETGGLAGEKDTQYF. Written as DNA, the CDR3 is TGCAGCGTTGAGACAGGGGGACTAGCAGGAGAGAAAGATACGCAGTATTTT.

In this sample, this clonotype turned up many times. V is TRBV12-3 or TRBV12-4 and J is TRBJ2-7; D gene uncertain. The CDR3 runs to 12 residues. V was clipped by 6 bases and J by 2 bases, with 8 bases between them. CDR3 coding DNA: TGTGCCAGCAGCCCCGGAGCCTACGAGCAGTACTTC. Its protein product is CASSPGAYEQYF.

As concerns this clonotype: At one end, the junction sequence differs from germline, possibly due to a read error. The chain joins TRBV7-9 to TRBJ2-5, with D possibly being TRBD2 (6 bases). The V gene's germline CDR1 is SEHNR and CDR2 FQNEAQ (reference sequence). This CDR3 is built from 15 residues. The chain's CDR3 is CASSEGGASRETRYF. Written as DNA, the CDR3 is TGTGCCAGCAGTGAAGGCGGGGCTTCCCGGGAGACCCGGTACTTC.

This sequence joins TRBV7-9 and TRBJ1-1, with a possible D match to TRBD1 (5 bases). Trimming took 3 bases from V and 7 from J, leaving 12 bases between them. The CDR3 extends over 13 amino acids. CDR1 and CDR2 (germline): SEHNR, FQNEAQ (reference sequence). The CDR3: CASSLGGESEAFF. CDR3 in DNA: TGTGCCAGCAGCTTGGGAGGGGAAAGTGAAGCTTTCTTT.

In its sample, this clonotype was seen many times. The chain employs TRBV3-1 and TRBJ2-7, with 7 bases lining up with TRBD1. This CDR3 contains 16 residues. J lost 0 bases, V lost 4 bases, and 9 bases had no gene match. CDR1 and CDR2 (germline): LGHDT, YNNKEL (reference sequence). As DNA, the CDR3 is TGTGCCAGCAGCCCTACAGGGGCCAGGAGCTCCTACGAGCAGTACTTC. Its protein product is CASSPTGARSSYEQYF.

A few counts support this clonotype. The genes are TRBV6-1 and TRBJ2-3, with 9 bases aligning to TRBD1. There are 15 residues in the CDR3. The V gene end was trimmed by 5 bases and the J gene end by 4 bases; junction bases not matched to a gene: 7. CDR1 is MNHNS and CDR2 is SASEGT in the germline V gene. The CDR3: CASSPLGQGPDTQYF. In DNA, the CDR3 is TGTGCCAGCAGTCCCCTGGGACAGGGACCAGATACGCAGTATTTT.

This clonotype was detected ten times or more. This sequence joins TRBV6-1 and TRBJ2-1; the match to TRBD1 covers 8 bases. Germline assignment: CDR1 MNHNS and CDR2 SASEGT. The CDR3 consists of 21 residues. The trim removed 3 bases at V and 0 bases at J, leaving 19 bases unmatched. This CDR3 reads CASSEYKGQEYSPSSYNEQFF. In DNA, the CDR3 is TGTGCCAGCAGTGAGTACAAGGGACAGGAATACTCCCCGAGCTCCTACAATGAGCAGTTCTTC.

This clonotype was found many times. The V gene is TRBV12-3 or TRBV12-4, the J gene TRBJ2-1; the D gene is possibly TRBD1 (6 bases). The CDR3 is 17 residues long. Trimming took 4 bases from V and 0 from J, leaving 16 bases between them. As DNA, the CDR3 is TGTGCCAGCAGTTCCTACCACGCAGGGGACTCCTACAATGAGCAGTTCTTC. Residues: CASSSYHAGDSYNEQFF.

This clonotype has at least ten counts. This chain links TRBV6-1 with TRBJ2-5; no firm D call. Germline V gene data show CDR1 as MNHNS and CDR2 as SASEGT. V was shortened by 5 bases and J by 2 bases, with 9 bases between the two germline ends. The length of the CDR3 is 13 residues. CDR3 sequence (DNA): TGTGCCAGCAGTTATCGCATTCAAGAGACCCAGTACTTC. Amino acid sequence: CASSYRIQETQYF.

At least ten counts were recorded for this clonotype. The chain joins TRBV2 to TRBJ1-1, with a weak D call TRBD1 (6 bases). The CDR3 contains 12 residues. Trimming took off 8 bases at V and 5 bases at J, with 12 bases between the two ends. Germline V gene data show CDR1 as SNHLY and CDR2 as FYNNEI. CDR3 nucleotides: TGTGCCAGCCTACAGGGAGGTACTGAAGCTTTCTTT. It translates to CASLQGGTEAFF.

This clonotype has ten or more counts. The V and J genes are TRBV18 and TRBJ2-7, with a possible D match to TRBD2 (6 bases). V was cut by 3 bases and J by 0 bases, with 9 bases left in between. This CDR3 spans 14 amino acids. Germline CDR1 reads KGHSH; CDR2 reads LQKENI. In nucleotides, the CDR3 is TGTGCCAGCTCACCGACTAGTGTCTCCTACGAGCAGTACTTC. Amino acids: CASSPTSVSYEQYF.

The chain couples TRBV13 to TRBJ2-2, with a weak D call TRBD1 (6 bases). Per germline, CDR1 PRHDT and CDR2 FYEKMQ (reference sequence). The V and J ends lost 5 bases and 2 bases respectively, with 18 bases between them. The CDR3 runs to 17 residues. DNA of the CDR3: TGTGCCAGCAGCCCTCTGACAGGCGAGATCAACACCGGGGAGCTGTTTTTT. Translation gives CASSPLTGEINTGELFF.

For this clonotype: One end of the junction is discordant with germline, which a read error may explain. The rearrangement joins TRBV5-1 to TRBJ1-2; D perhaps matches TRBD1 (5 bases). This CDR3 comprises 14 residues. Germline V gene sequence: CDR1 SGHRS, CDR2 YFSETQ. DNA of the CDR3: TGCGCCAGCAGCTTGGGGGACGGCAACTGTGGCTACACCTTC. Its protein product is CASSLGDGNCGYTF.

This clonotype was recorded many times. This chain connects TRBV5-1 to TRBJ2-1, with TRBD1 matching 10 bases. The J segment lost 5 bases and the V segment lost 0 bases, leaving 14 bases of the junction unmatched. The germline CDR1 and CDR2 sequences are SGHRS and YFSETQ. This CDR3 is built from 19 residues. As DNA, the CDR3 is TGCGCCAGCAGCTTGGCGGGACAGGGGTTGGATAGCGGGCACAATGAGCAGTTCTTC. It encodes CASSLAGQGLDSGHNEQFF.

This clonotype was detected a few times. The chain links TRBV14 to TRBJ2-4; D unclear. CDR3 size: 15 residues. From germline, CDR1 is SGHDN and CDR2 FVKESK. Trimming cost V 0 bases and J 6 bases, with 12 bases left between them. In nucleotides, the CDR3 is TGTGCCAGCAGCCAAGATACCGGGTGGGGAAACATTCAGTACTTC. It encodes CASSQDTGWGNIQYF. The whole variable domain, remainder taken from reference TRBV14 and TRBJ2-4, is EAGVTQFPSHSVIEKGQTVTLRCDPISGHDNLYWYRRVMGKEIKFLLHFVKESKQDESGMPNNRFLAERTGGTYSTLKVQPAELEDSGVYFCASSQDTGWGNIQYFGAGTRLSVL.